This T cell receptor (beta chain) was identified in a study of blood T cell repertoires in COVID-19. Across the study: Symptom resolution, clearance, or two negative PCRs marked the recovered donors of Cohort 3. Sample material is recorded as cDNA or gDNA derived from T cells, B-cell-depleted T cells, or PBMCs.

This CDR3 contains 11 residues. Trimming left V 6 bases short and J 1 base short, with 4 bases between. Germline V CDR1 and CDR2: MDHEN, SYDVKM. Those who participated ranged in age from about 18 to 89 years and resided in some 24 US areas. Assignments of participants to cohorts depended upon their own reported clinical history. Profiling relied on immunoSEQ multiplex PCR, and the TCRdb table lists in-frame clones only, not all of them. The sample holds about 400,000 clones, 87% seen once. The chain carries TRBV28 and TRBJ2-7, with D unresolved. Sample: PBMCs or T cells enriched from blood (not recorded which). This sequence was found in a man aged 40-50 years in a cohort exposed to, infected with or recovered from COVID-19 (not recorded which). CDR3: CASSRSYEQYF. The CDR3 DNA follows: TGTGCCAGCAGCCGGTCCTACGAGCAGTACTTC.